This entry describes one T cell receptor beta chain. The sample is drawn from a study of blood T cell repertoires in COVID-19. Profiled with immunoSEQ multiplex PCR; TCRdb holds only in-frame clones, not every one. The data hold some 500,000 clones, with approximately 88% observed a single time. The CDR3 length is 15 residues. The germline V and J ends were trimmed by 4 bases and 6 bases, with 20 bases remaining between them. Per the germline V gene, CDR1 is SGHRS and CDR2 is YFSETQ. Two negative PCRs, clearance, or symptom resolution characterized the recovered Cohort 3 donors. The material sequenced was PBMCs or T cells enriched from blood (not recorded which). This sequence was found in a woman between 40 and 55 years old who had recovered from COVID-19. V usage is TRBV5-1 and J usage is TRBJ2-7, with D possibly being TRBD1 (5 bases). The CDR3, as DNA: TGCGCCAGCAGCCCGGACGGACAAGGCGGTCGCGAGCAGTACTTC. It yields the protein CASSPDGQGGREQYF.